This record looks at one T cell receptor beta chain sequence and its context. The data stem from a study of blood T cell repertoires in COVID-19. The wider study: Samples representing acute and convalescent COVID-19 were sourced from the United States, Italy and Spain. PBMCs, B-cell-depleted T cells, or T cells provided the cDNA or gDNA that made up the material.

The CDR3 spans 16 residues. Trimming took 2 bases from V and 7 from J; bases not matched to a gene: 8. The germline CDR1 and CDR2 sequences are SGHRS and YFSETQ. In the original analysis: The assay estimated nucleated cells by amplifying reference gene primers. Method: immunoSEQ multiplex PCR; TCRdb's copy keeps in-frame clones and lacks some. That table is the source of V, J and clone size, and D and trimming were worked out from the DNA. The sample carries under 500,000 clones, 75% to 90% recorded once. This sequence was found in a woman in her 30s with acute or convalescent COVID-19. The chain has TRBV5-1 and TRBJ1-6; TRBD1 matches 8 bases. Sequenced: peripheral blood. CDR3 in amino acids: CASSFEPGTGNSPLHF. The CDR3 nucleotides read TGCGCCAGCAGCTTCGAACCCGGGACAGGAAATTCACCCCTCCACTTT.